These 21 T cell receptor beta chains were all obtained from the same sample, sequenced in a study of blood T cell repertoires in COVID-19 (dated by TCRdb to the early 2020s). Preparation of the library involved the immunoSEQ multiplex PCR assay. The table was pulled from immuneACCESS by TCRdb, which kept in-frame rearrangements only. Such tables lose some clones; where checked, under half of the loss comes from unresolved V genes, and the rest has no known cause. Counted in this sample were fewer than 200,000 clones; under 90% of them appeared once. Approximately 7.3% of the sample is in the top ten clones. Sequenced input: peripheral blood. These TCRs come from a human donor in a cohort sampled during active COVID-19.

The J gene is TRBJ2-5, the V gene TRBV5-1; perhaps TRBD2 as D (6 bases). Germline loops: CDR1 SGHRS, CDR2 YFSETQ. V lost 2 bases and J lost 4, with 9 bases in between. CDR3 length equals 13 residues. The CDR3 protein is CASSLLATETQYF. CDR3 coding DNA: TGCGCCAGCAGCTTACTAGCCACAGAGACCCAGTACTTC.

This clone was seen a few times. Other DNA sequences from this sample encode an identical CDR3 as well. This sequence joins TRBV7-3 and TRBJ1-2; TRBD1 aligns across 9 bases. This CDR3 region has 13 residues. Losses at the gene ends were 3 bases for V and 7 bases for J; bases not matched to a gene: 3. Germline lookup yields CDR1 SGHTA and CDR2 FQGTGA. CDR3 nucleotide sequence: TGTGCCAGCAGCTTGACAGGGGGTGGTGGCTACACCTTC. It translates to CASSLTGGGGYTF.

The chain carries TRBV6-1 and TRBJ2-6, with D maybe TRBD2 (6 bases). The germline CDR1 and CDR2 sequences are MNHNS and SASEGT. Trimming pared 2 bases from V and 0 bases from J, leaving 11 bases between. CDR3 length: 17 amino acids. In nucleotides, the CDR3 is TGTGCCAGCAGTGAACCACGGGGAGGCTCTGGGGCCAACGTCCTGACTTTC. Encoded protein: CASSEPRGGSGANVLTF.

The chain employs TRBV7-9 and TRBJ2-1; D is uncertain. This CDR3 is 15 amino acids long. V was pared by 5 bases and J by 3 bases, with 14 bases between. Germline V gene sequence: CDR1 SEHNR, CDR2 FQNEAQ (reference sequence). The CDR3 spells CASSPPGSNYNEQFF. CDR3 coding DNA: TGTGCCAGCAGCCCCCCAGGTAGTAACTACAATGAGCAGTTCTTC.

The chain combines TRBV4-2 with TRBJ1-4, with 8 nucleotides matching TRBD1. The CDR3 totals 20 residues. Germline CDR1 LGHNA, CDR2 YNFKEQ. After removal of 1 base from V and 4 bases from J, the junction contained 17 bases not matched to a gene. This chain's CDR3 is CASSQVVLGGGQAHNEKLFF. For the CDR3, the DNA is TGTGCCAGCAGCCAAGTCGTATTGGGTGGGGGACAGGCTCATAATGAAAAACTGTTTTTT.

V and J are TRBV6-6 and TRBJ1-2; 7 positions match TRBD1. Looked up from germline, CDR1 is MNHNY and CDR2 is SVGAGI (reference sequence). The length of the CDR3 is 16 residues. Trimming removed 0 bases from V and 6 bases from J; junction bases left unmatched: 10. CDR3 coding DNA: TGTGCCAGCAGTTACTCGGGACAGATCCTCGGGGATGGCTACACCTTC. This gives the protein CASSYSGQILGDGYTF.

The rearrangement links TRBV4-1 to TRBJ1-3, with D perhaps matching TRBD1 (6 bases). The CDR3 contains 17 residues. V was clipped by 4 bases and J by 4 bases, with 20 bases between them. Germline CDR1 and CDR2: MGHRA and YSYEKL. CDR3 protein: CASSPSWWGLGGNTIYF. CDR3 DNA sequence: TGCGCCAGCAGCCCTAGCTGGTGGGGGCTAGGGGGAAACACCATATATTTT.

The rearrangement joins TRBV2 to TRBJ2-6; 10 bases agree with TRBD1. The trim removed 10 bases at V and 2 bases at J, leaving 11 bases unmatched. From germline, CDR1 is SNHLY and CDR2 FYNNEI. The CDR3 loop spans 17 amino acids. The CDR3 is CATGSPDRGPGANVLTF. CDR3 sequence (DNA): TGTGCCACCGGAAGCCCTGACAGGGGGCCTGGGGCCAACGTCCTGACTTTC.

The rearrangement links TRBV28 to TRBJ2-6; 10 nucleotides line up with TRBD2. Unmatched junction bases numbered 5, after V lost 4 bases and J lost 2 bases. Germline V gene lookup returns CDR1 MDHEN and CDR2 SYDVKM. The CDR3 extends over 17 amino acids. The CDR3 DNA reads TGTGCCAGCAGTTACCAGCGGGGGGGAACTGGGGCCAACGTCCTGACTTTC. It codes for CASSYQRGGTGANVLTF. Using reference TRBV28 and TRBJ2-6 for the parts outside the CDR3, the full variable domain is DVKVTQSSRYLVKRTGEKVFLECVQDMDHENMFWYRQDPGLGLRLIYFSYDVKMKEKGDIPEGYSVSREKKERFSLILESASTNQTSMYLCASSYQRGGTGANVLTFGAGSRLTVL.

The rearrangement links TRBV6-1 to TRBJ1-2; a possible D gene is TRBD1 (5 bases). The CDR3 totals 15 residues. Germline lookup yields CDR1 MNHNS and CDR2 SASEGT. Trimming took off 1 base at V and 6 bases at J, with 15 bases between the two ends. The CDR3 DNA is TGTGCCAGCAGTGAAGGAGACAGCTTAGGACATGGCTACACCTTC. Its protein is CASSEGDSLGHGYTF.

The chain carries TRBV11-3 and TRBJ2-5; weak D call: TRBD1 (6 bases). The CDR3 has 15 residues. The V gene's germline CDR1 is SGHNT and CDR2 YENEEA. The V and J ends lost 3 bases and 5 bases respectively, with 16 bases between them. CDR3 nucleotides: TGTGCCAGCAGCTTGAATAGCGACAGGAAGGAGACCCAGTACTTC. Encoded protein: CASSLNSDRKETQYF.

The chain combines TRBV10-3 with TRBJ1-1; 7 bases align to TRBD1. The V segment lost 0 bases and the J segment 7 bases; nucleotides outside the gene matches: 11. CDR3 length: 16 amino acids. Germline assignment: CDR1 ENHRY and CDR2 SYGVKD. The CDR3 DNA is TGTGCCATCAGTGAGTCCGGACAGGCGGCGAGAGGTGAAGCTTTCTTT. Translated, it gives CAISESGQAARGEAFF.

This chain links TRBV7-9 with TRBJ1-4; D gene uncertain. Trimming shortened V by 6 bases and J by 8 bases, and 16 bases separated the two germline ends. CDR1 and CDR2 (germline): SEHNR, FQNEAQ (reference sequence). The CDR3 runs 14 residues. The CDR3 region is CASRSSGRSEKLFF. DNA of the CDR3: TGTGCCAGCAGATCCTCCGGGAGGAGCGAAAAACTGTTTTTT. Full variable domain (outside the CDR3, taken from reference TRBV7-9 and TRBJ1-4): DTGVSQNPRHKITKRGQNVTFRCDPISEHNRLYWYRQTLGQGPEFLTYFQNEAQLEKSRLLSDRFSAERPKGSFSTLEIQRTEQGDSAMYLCASRSSGRSEKLFFGSGTQLSVL.

The chain carries TRBV4-1 and TRBJ2-6; D is perhaps TRBD1 (6 bases). Deletions cut 4 bases from V and 0 bases from J, with 13 bases between. CDR1 MGHRA and CDR2 YSYEKL come from the germline V gene. The CDR3 has 17 amino acids. As DNA, the CDR3 is TGCGCCAGCAGCCCCCGGGACAACCCCTCTGGGGCCAACGTCCTGACTTTC. Its translation: CASSPRDNPSGANVLTF.

This rearrangement joins TRBV5-1 to TRBJ2-7; weak D call: TRBD1 (6 bases). In germline, CDR1 is SGHRS, CDR2 YFSETQ. The germline V and J ends were trimmed by 4 bases and 0 bases, with 14 bases remaining between them. This CDR3 comprises 15 residues. The CDR3 bases are TGCGCCAGCAGCCCTGTACAGGGAAGCTCCTACGAGCAGTACTTC. It translates to CASSPVQGSSYEQYF.

This chain links TRBV2 with TRBJ1-5; 9 bases match TRBD1. CDR1 is SNHLY, CDR2 FYNNEI, per germline. J was trimmed by 0 bases and V by 6 bases; bases with no gene match: 0. The CDR3 covers 14 residues. Written as DNA, the CDR3 is TGTGCCAGCAGACAGGGGGCTAGCAATCAGCCCCAGCATTTT. It yields the protein CASRQGASNQPQHF.

V gene TRBV6-5 combines with J gene TRBJ2-3, with 8 nucleotides matching TRBD2. CDR1 MNHEY and CDR2 SVGAGI come from the germline V gene. V was clipped by 5 bases and J by 4 bases; unmatched bases: 2. CDR3 length: 13 residues. The CDR3 reads CASSRGGPDTQYF. The CDR3 region has the DNA TGTGCCAGCAGTCGGGGGGGCCCAGATACGCAGTATTTT.

The V and J genes are TRBV20-1 and TRBJ1-1; unclear D gene. Germline values: CDR1 DFQATT, CDR2 SNEGSKA (reference sequence). Trimming left V 3 bases short and J 10 bases short, with 12 bases between. CDR3 length equals 11 residues. The CDR3 region is CSASRLSGAFF. The CDR3 DNA reads as TGCAGTGCTAGTCGGTTATCGGGAGCTTTCTTT.

Here the CDR3 DNA reads TGTGCCAGCAGCGTCGGCAGGGCGGGGATAGGTGAAAAACTGTTTTTT. This codes for CASSVGRAGIGEKLFF. This chain connects TRBV9 to TRBJ1-4, with a tentative D call TRBD1 (5 bases). Germline CDR1 reads SGDLS; CDR2 reads YYNGEE. The CDR3 loop spans 16 amino acids. The germline V and J ends were trimmed by 2 bases and 7 bases, with 18 bases remaining between them.

The gene calls are TRBV5-1 and TRBJ2-7; unclear D gene. This CDR3 is built from 11 residues. Germline V CDR1 and CDR2: SGHRS, YFSETQ. V lost 2 bases and J lost 4, with 4 bases in between. This CDR3 is CASSFGYEQYF. The CDR3 coding sequence is TGCGCCAGCAGCTTCGGGTACGAGCAGTACTTC.

This clone was seen just once. The J gene is TRBJ2-3, the V gene TRBV4-1, with 8 positions matching TRBD2. CDR3 length equals 16 residues. Germline V gene lookup returns CDR1 MGHRA and CDR2 YSYEKL. The junction had 3 bases not matched to a gene; V was cut back by 0 bases and J by 1 base. The CDR3 sequence: CASSQEAAGGTDTQYF. The CDR3 coding sequence is TGCGCCAGCAGCCAAGAAGCAGCGGGGGGCACAGATACGCAGTATTTT.